The 10 T cell receptor beta chains below come from one sample, sequenced in a study of shared clonotypes between healthy human individuals. Sequencing was performed with immunoSEQ multiplex PCR; in TCRdb, only in-frame clones are kept and a portion is missing. The sample contains 950,000 to 1,300,000 clones, about 70% of which appear only once. The specimen sequenced was memory CD4+ T cells sorted from blood. Sample subset: CD45RA-negative fraction. The receptors come from a man between 18 and 35 years old in good health.

The V gene is TRBV28, the J gene TRBJ2-4; 9 positions agree with TRBD1. V lost 5 bases and J lost 7; bases outside the gene matches: 3. The CDR3 loop spans 13 amino acids. Germline CDR1 MDHEN, CDR2 SYDVKM. CDR3 amino acids: CASSTGQGNIQYF. The CDR3 nucleotides are TGTGCCAGCAGTACCGGACAGGGGAACATTCAGTACTTC.

There are many counts of this clone. This chain joins TRBV5-6 and TRBJ1-2; tentatively, D is TRBD1 (6 bases). Germline CDR1 SGHDT, CDR2 YYEEEE. The CDR3 contains 13 residues. Trimming removed 5 bases at V and 3 bases at J, with 11 bases between. This CDR3 reads CASRARGDYGYTF. Here the CDR3 DNA reads TGTGCCAGCAGGGCCAGGGGAGACTATGGCTACACCTTC.

This chain uses TRBV6-6 with TRBJ1-5; D unresolved. Trimming took off 4 bases at V and 3 bases at J, with 16 bases between the two ends. The CDR3 contains 16 residues. Germline V gives CDR1 MNHNY, CDR2 SVGAGI (reference sequence). This chain's CDR3 is CASSSIPGITNQPQHF. CDR3 nucleotides: TGTGCCAGCAGTTCAATCCCGGGGATCACCAATCAGCCCCAGCATTTT.

The V call is TRBV7-9, the J call TRBJ2-7; 16 nucleotides agree with TRBD2. V was pared by 1 base and J by 1 base, with 7 bases of the junction left unmatched. CDR1 is SEHNR, CDR2 FQNEAQ, per germline (reference sequence). The CDR3 covers 19 residues. CDR3 region: CASSLGGTSGRASSYEQYF. The CDR3, as DNA: TGTGCCAGCAGCTTAGGCGGGACTAGCGGGAGGGCCTCTTCCTACGAGCAGTACTTC.

This clone has just one count. The V call is TRBV9, the J call TRBJ2-3; 11 nucleotides line up with TRBD2. CDR1 is SGDLS and CDR2 is YYNGEE in the germline V gene. The CDR3 sequence is 16 residues long. V dropped 0 bases and J dropped 6; count of bases not matched to a gene: 6. The CDR3: CASSVGRTSGLDTQYF. The DNA for the CDR3 is TGTGCCAGCAGCGTAGGGAGGACTAGCGGGTTGGATACGCAGTATTTT.

This clone was seen only once. The chain uses TRBV28 and TRBJ2-6; D call uncertain. The V gene lost 7 bases and the J gene lost 2 bases, with 9 bases spanning the gap. This CDR3 comprises 14 residues. CDR1 and CDR2 from the germline V gene are MDHEN and SYDVKM. CDR3 DNA: TGTGCCAGCAAAGTGCCGGCTGGGGCCAACGTCCTGACTTTC. It encodes CASKVPAGANVLTF.

A remark on this clone: A clone one base away is much larger, so this may be a read error. Other nucleotide sequences from this sample produce the same CDR3. V is TRBV6-4 and J is TRBJ1-1, with D possibly matching TRBD1 (6 bases). V lost 0 bases and J lost 2, with 7 bases in between. The CDR3 is made up of 14 amino acids. CDR1 is MRHNA, CDR2 SNTAGT, per germline. The CDR3 loop is CASSDSDRNTEAFF. CDR3 nucleotide sequence: TGTGCCAGCAGTGACTCGGACAGAAACACTGAAGCTTTCTTT.

This chain links TRBV4-1 with TRBJ1-5; TRBD1 matches 7 bases. From germline, CDR1 is MGHRA and CDR2 YSYEKL. V was pared by 3 bases and J by 4 bases, with 12 bases of the junction left unmatched. This CDR3 has 17 residues. In nucleotides, the CDR3 is TGCGCCAGCAGCCATCATATTGACAGGGCGGGTAATCAGCCCCAGCATTTT. Protein product: CASSHHIDRAGNQPQHF.

This clone has only a few counts. The V call is TRBV27, the J call TRBJ1-4; D is undetermined. This CDR3 is 13 amino acids long. The ends were cut back, 4 bases at V and 14 bases at J, with 17 bases in the middle. The germline V gene encodes CDR1 MNHEY and CDR2 SMNVEV (reference sequence). This CDR3 reads CASSSRVGGSLFF. The CDR3 nucleotides read TGTGCCAGCAGTTCTCGGGTAGGAGGGAGCCTGTTTTTT.

The rearrangement joins TRBV7-9 to TRBJ2-3, with 8 positions matching TRBD1. The CDR3 length is 14 residues. Germline CDR1 SEHNR, CDR2 FQNEAQ (reference sequence). The CDR3 sequence: CTRRWQGAEDTQYF. CDR3 DNA sequence: TGTACCCGGCGGTGGCAGGGGGCAGAGGATACGCAGTATTTT. The entire variable domain, with the rest obtained from reference TRBV7-9 and TRBJ2-3, is as follows: DTGVSQNPRHKITKRGQNVTFRCDPISEHNRLYWYRQTLGQGPEFLTYFQNEAQLEKSRLLSDRFSAERPKGSFSTLEIQRTEQGDSAMYLCTRRWQGAEDTQYFGPGTRLTVL.